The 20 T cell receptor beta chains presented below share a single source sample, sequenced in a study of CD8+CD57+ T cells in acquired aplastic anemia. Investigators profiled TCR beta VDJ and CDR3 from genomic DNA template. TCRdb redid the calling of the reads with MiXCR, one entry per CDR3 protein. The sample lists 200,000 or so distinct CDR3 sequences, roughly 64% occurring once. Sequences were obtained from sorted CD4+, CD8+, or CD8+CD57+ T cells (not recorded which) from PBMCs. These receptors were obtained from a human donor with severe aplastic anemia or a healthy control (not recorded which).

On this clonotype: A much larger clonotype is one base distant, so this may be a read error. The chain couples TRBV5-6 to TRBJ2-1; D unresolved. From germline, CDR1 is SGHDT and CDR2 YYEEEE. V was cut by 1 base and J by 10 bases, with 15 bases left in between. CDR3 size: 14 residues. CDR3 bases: TGTGCCAGCAGCTTGCGTGAGTCTGCCTACGAGCAGTTCTTC. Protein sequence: CASSLRESAYEQFF.

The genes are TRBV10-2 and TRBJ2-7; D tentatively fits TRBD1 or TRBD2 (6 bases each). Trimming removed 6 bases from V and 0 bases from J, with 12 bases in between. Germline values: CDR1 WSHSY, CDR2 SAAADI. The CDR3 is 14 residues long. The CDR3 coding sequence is TGCGCCAGCAGGCGGGACACGAGCTCCTACGAGCAGTACTTC. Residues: CASRRDTSSYEQYF.

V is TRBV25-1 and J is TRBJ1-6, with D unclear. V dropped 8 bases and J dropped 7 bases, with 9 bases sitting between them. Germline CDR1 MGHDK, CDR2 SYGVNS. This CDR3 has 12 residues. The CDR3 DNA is TGTGCCAGCCGAGGGCCGAATTCACCCCTCCACTTT. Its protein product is CASRGPNSPLHF.

The CDR3 loop reads CASSHYRGSYEQYF. The CDR3 nucleotides are TGTGCCAGTAGCCATTATCGGGGTTCCTACGAGCAGTACTTC. The chain couples TRBV19 to TRBJ2-7; D is possibly TRBD2 (5 bases). CDR1 and CDR2 (germline): LNHDA, SQIVND (reference sequence). The CDR3 contains 14 residues. Trimming left V 6 bases short and J 1 base short, with 13 bases between. Full variable domain (remainder filled in from reference TRBV19 and TRBJ2-7): DGGITQSPKYLFRKEGQNVTLSCEQNLNHDAMYWYRQDPGQGLRLIYYSQIVNDFQKGDIAEGYSVSREKKESFPLTVTSAQKNPTAFYLCASSHYRGSYEQYFGPGTRLTVT.

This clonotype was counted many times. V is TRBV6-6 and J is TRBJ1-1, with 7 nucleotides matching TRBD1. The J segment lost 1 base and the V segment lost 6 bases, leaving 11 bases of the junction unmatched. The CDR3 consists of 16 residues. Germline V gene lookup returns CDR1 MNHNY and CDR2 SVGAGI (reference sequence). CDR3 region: CASSYGSQGTNTEAFF. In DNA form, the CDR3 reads TGTGCCAGCAGCTATGGATCACAGGGGACGAACACTGAAGCTTTCTTT.

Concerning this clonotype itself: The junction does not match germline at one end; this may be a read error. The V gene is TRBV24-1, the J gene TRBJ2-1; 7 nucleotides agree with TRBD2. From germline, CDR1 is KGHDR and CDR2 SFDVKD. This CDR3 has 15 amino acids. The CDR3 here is CATSEGLGIVYELFF. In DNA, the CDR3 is TGTGCCACCAGTGAAGGACTAGGCATTGTATATGAGCTGTTCTTC.

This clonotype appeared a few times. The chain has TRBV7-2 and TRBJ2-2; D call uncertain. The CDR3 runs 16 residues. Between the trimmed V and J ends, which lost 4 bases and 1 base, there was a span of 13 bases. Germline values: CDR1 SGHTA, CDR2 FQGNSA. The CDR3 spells CASSSGRWVNTGELFF. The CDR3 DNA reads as TGTGCCAGCAGCTCCGGGCGCTGGGTGAACACCGGGGAGCTGTTTTTT.

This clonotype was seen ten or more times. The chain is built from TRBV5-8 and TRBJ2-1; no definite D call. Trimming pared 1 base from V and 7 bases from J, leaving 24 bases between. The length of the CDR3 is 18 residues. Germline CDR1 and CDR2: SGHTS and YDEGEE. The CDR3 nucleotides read TGTGCCAGCAGCTTGTCTCACCCTCGTGCTGGGCTTTGGAATGAGCAGTTCTTC. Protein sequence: CASSLSHPRAGLWNEQFF. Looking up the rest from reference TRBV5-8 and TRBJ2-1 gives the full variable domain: EAGVTQSPTHLIKTRGQQATLRCSPISGHTSVYWYQQALGLGLQFLLWYDEGEERNRGNFPPRFSGRQFPNYSSELNVNALELEDSALYLCASSLSHPRAGLWNEQFFGPGTRLTVL.

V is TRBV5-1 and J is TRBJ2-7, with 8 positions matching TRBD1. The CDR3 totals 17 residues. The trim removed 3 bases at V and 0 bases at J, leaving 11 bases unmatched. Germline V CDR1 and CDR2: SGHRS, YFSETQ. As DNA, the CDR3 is TGCGCCAGCAGCTGGGCACTGACAGGGGAAATCTCCTACGAGCAGTACTTC. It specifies CASSWALTGEISYEQYF. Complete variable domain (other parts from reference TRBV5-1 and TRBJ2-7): KAGVTQTPRYLIKTRGQQVTLSCSPISGHRSVSWYQQTPGQGLQFLFEYFSETQRNKGNFPGRFSGRQFSNSRSEMNVSTLELGDSALYLCASSWALTGEISYEQYFGPGTRLTVT.

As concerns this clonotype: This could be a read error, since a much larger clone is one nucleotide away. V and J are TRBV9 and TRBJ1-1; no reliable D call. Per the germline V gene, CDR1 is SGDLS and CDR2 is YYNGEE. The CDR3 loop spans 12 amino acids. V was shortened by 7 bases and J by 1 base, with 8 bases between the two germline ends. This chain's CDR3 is CASDKSNTEAFF. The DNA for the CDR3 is TGTGCCAGCGACAAGTCGAACACTGAAGCTTTCTTT.

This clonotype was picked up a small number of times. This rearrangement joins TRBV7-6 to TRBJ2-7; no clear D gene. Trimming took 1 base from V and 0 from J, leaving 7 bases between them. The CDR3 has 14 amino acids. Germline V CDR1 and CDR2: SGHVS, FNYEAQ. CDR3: CASSLVWDSYEQYF. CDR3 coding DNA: TGTGCCAGCAGCTTAGTCTGGGACTCCTACGAGCAGTACTTC.

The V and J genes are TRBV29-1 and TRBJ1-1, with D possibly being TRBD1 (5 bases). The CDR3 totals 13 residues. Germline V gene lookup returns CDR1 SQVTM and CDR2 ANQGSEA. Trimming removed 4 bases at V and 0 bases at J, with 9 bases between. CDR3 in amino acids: CSVARGVNTEAFF. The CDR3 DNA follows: TGCAGCGTTGCGAGGGGCGTGAACACTGAAGCTTTCTTT.

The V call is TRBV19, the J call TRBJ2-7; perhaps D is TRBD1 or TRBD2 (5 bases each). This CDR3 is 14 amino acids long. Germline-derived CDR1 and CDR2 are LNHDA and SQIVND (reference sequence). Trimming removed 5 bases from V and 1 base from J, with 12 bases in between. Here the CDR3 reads CASSPREGSYEQYF. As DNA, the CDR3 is TGTGCCAGTAGTCCCCGTGAGGGGTCCTACGAGCAGTACTTC.

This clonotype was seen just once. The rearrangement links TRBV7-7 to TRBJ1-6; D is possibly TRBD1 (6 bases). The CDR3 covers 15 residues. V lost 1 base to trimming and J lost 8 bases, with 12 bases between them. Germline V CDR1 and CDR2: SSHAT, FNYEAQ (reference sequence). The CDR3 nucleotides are TGTGCCAGCAGCTTAGACAGGGCGGAGGATTCACCCCTCCACTTT. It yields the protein CASSLDRAEDSPLHF.

Here the CDR3 reads CAISQGQGGTGELFF. Written as DNA, the CDR3 is TGTGCCATCAGTCAAGGACAGGGGGGGACCGGGGAGCTGTTTTTT. The rearrangement links TRBV10-3 to TRBJ2-2, with TRBD1 matching over 10 bases. Germline CDR1 and CDR2: ENHRY and SYGVKD. The CDR3 has 15 residues. Trimming cost V 5 bases and J 5 bases; bases outside gene matches: 5.

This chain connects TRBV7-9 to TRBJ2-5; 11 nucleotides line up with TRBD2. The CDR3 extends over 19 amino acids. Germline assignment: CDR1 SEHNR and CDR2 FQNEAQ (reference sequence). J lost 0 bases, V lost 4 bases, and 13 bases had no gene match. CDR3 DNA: TGTGCCAGCAGCTGGGGGTGGGGACTAGCGGTCCAGGACCAAGAGACCCAGTACTTC. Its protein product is CASSWGWGLAVQDQETQYF. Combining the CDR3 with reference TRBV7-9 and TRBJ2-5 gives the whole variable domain DTGVSQNPRHKITKRGQNVTFRCDPISEHNRLYWYRQTLGQGPEFLTYFQNEAQLEKSRLLSDRFSAERPKGSFSTLEIQRTEQGDSAMYLCASSWGWGLAVQDQETQYFGPGTRLLVL.

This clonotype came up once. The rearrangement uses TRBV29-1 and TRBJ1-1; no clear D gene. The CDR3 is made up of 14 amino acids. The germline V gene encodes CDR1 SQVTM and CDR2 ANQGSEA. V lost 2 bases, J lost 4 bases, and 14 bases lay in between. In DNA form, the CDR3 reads TGCAGCGTTGAATTGCGGGTATCGAGCACTGAAGCTTTCTTT. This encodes CSVELRVSSTEAFF.

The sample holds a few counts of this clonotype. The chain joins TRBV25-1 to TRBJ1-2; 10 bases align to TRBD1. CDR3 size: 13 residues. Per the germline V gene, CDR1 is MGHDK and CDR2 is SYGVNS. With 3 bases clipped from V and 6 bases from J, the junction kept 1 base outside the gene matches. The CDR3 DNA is TGTGCCAGCAGTGAGGGACAGGGGCATGGCTACACCTTC. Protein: CASSEGQGHGYTF.

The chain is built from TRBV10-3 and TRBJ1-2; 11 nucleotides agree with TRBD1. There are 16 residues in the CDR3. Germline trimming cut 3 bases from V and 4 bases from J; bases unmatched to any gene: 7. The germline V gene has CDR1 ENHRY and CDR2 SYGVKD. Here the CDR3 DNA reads TGTGCCATCAGTGAAGAGGACAGGGGGCTTTTCTATGGCTACACCTTC. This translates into CAISEEDRGLFYGYTF.

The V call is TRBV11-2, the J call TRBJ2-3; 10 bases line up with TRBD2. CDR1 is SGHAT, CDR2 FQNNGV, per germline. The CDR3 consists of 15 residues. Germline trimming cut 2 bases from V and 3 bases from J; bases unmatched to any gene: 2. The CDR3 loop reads CASSLTSGTTDTQYF. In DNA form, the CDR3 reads TGTGCCAGCAGCTTAACTAGCGGGACAACAGATACGCAGTATTTT.